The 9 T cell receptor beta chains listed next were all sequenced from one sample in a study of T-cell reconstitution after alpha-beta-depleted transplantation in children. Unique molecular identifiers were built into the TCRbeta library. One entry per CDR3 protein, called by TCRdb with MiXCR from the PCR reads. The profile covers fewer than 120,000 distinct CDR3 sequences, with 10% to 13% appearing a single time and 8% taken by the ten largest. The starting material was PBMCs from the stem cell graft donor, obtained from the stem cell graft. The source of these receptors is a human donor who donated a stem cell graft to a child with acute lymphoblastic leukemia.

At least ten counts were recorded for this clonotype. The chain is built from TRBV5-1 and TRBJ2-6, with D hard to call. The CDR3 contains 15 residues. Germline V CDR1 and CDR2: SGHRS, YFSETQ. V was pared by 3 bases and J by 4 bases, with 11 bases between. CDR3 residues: CASSSDVTGANVLTF. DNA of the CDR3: TGCGCCAGCAGCTCGGACGTAACGGGGGCCAACGTCCTGACTTTC.

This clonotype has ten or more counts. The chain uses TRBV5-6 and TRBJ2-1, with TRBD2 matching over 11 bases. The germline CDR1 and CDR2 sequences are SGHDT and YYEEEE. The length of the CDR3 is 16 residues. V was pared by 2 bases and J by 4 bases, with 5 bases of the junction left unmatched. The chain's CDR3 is CASSFKTSGAYNEQFF. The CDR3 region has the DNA TGTGCCAGCAGCTTTAAGACTAGCGGGGCTTACAATGAGCAGTTCTTC.

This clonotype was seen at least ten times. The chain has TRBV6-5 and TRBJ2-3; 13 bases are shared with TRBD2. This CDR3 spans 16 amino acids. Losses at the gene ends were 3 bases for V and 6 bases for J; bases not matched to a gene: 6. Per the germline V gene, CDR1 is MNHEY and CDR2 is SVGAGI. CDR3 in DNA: TGTGCCAGCAGTTATTCCCGGACTAGCGGGGGTGATACGCAGTATTTT. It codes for CASSYSRTSGGDTQYF.

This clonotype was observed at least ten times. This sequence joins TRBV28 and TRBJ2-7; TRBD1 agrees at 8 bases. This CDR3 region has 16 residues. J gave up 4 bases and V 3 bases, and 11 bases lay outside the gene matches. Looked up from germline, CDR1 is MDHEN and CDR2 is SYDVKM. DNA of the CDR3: TGTGCCAGCAGTTTTCTGACAGGGGCAAAAGGTTACGAGCAGTACTTC. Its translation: CASSFLTGAKGYEQYF.

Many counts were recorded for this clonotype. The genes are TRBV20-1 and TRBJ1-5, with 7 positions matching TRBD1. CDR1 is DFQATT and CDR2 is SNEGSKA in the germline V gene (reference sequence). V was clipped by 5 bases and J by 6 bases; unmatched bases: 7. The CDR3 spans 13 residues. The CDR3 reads CSAGGKGAQPQHF. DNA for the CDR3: TGCAGTGCTGGGGGGAAGGGGGCTCAGCCCCAGCATTTT.

The CDR3 loop reads CASSSPGLRSNEQYF. The CDR3 region has the DNA TGTGCCAGCAGCAGCCCGGGACTACGATCGAACGAGCAGTACTTC. The chain is built from TRBV7-2 and TRBJ2-7, with 7 bases fitting TRBD2. The J segment lost 5 bases and the V segment lost 5 bases, leaving 12 bases of the junction unmatched. Germline V gives CDR1 SGHTA, CDR2 FQGNSA. CDR3 size: 15 residues.

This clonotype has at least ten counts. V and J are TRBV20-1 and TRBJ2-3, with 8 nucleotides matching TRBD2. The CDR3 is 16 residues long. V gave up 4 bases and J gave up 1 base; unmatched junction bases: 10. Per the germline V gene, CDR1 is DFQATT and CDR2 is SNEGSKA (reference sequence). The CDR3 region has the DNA TGCAGTGCTAAAGCGGGAGTCCCTTATGGCACAGATACGCAGTATTTT. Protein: CSAKAGVPYGTDTQYF.

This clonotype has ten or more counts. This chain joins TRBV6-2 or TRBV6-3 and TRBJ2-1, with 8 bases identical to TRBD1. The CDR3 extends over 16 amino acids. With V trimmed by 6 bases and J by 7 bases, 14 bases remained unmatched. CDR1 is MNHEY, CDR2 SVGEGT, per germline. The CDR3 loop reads CASSLTPDRVGNEQFF. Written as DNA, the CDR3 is TGTGCCAGCAGCTTAACCCCGGACAGGGTGGGGAATGAGCAGTTCTTC.

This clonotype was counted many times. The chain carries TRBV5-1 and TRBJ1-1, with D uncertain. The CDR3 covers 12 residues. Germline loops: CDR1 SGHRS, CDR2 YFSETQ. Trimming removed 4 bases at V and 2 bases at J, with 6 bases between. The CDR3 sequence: CASSLSNTEAFF. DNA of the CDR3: TGCGCCAGCAGCCTATCTAACACTGAAGCTTTCTTT. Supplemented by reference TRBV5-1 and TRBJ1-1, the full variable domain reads KAGVTQTPRYLIKTRGQQVTLSCSPISGHRSVSWYQQTPGQGLQFLFEYFSETQRNKGNFPGRFSGRQFSNSRSEMNVSTLELGDSALYLCASSLSNTEAFFGQGTRLTVV.